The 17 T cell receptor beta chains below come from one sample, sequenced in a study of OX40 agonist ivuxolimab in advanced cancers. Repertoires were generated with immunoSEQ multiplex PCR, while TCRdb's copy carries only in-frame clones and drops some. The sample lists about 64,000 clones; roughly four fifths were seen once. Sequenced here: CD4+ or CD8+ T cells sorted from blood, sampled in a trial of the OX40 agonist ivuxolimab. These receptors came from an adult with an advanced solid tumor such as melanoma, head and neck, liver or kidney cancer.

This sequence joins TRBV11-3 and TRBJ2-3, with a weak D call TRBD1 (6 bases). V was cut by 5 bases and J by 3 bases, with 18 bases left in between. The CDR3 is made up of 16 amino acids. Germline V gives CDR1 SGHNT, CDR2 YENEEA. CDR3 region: CASSKGDTSGTDTQYF. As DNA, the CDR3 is TGTGCCAGCAGCAAAGGGGACACCTCCGGGACAGATACGCAGTATTTT.

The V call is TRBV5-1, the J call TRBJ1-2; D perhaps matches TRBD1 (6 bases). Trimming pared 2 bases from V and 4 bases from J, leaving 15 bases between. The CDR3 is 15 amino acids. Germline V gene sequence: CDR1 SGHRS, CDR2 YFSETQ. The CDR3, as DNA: TGCGCCAGCAGCTTTGAATTACAGGGTAGCTATGGCTACACCTTC. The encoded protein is CASSFELQGSYGYTF.

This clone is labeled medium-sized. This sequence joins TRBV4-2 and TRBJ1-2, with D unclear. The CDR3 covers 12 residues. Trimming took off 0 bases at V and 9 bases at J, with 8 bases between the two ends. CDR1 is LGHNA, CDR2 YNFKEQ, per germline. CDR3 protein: CASSQDLTSYTF. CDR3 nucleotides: TGTGCCAGCAGCCAAGATCTAACCAGCTACACCTTC.

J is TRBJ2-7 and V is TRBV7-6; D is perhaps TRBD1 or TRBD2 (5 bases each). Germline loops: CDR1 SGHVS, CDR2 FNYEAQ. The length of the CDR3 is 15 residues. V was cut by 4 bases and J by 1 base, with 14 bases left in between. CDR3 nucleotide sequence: TGTGCCAGCAGCTCGAGCGTAGGGGAGTCCTACGAGCAGTACTTC. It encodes CASSSSVGESYEQYF.

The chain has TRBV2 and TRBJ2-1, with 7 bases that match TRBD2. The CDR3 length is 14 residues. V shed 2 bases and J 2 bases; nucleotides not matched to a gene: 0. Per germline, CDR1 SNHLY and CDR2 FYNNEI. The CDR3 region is CASSELAAYNEQFF. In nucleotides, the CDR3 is TGTGCCAGCAGTGAACTAGCGGCCTACAATGAGCAGTTCTTC.

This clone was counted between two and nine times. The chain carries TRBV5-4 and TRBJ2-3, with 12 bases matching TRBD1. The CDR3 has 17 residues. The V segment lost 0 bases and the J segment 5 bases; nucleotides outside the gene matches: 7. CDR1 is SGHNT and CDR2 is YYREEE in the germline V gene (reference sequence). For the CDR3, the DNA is TGTGCCAGCAGCTTGGCCAGGGACAGGGGGCGAGAAGATACGCAGTATTTT. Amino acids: CASSLARDRGREDTQYF.

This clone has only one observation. This CDR3 is CASSAHEGEGYTF. The DNA for the CDR3 is TGTGCCAGCAGCGCTCACGAAGGGGAGGGCTACACCTTC. This sequence joins TRBV7-9 and TRBJ1-2; possible D gene TRBD1, 5 bases. The germline CDR1 and CDR2 sequences are SEHNR and FQNEAQ (reference sequence). Trimming shortened V by 5 bases and J by 8 bases, and 15 bases separated the two germline ends. The CDR3 sequence is 13 residues long.

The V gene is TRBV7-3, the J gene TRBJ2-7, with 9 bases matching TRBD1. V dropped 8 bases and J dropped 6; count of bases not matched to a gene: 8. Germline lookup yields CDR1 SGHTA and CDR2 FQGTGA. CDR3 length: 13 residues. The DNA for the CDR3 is TGTGCCAGCGGGGACAGGGAATTTGGCGAGCAGTACTTC. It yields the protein CASGDREFGEQYF. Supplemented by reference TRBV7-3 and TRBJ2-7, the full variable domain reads GAGVSQTPSNKVTEKGKYVELRCDPISGHTALYWYRQSLGQGPEFLIYFQGTGAADDSGLPNDRFFAVRPEGSVSTLKIQRTERGDSAVYLCASGDREFGEQYFGPGTRLTVT.

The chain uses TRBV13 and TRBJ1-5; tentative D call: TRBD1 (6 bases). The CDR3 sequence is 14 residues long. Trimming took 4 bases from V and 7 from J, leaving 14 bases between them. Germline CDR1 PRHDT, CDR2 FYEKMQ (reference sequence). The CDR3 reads CASSSGAIGQPQHF. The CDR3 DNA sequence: TGTGCCAGCAGCTCGGGGGCCATAGGACAGCCCCAGCATTTT.

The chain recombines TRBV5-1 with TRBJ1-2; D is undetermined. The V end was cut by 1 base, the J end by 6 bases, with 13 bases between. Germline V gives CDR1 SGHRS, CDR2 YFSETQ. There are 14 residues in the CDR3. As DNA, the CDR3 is TGCGCCAGCAGCTTGTCGGGATATACTGATGGCTACACCTTC. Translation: CASSLSGYTDGYTF.

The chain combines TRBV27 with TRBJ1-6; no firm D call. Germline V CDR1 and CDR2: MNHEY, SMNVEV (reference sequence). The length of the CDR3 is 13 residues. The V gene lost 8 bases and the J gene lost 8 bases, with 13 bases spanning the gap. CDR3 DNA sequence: TGTGCCAGCCAGCGGGGATGGGATTCACCCCTCCACTTT. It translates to CASQRGWDSPLHF.

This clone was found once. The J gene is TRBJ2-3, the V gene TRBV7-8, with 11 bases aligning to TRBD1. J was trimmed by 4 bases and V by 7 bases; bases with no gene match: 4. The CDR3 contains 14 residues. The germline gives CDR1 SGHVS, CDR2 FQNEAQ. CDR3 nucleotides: TGTGCCAGCAAGTGGACAGGGGGCTCAGATACGCAGTATTTT. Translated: CASKWTGGSDTQYF.

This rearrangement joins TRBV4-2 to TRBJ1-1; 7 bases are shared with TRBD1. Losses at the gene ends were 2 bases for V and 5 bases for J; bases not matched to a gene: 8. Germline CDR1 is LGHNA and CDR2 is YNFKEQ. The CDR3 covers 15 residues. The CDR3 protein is CASSQRRGRATEAFF. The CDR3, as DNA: TGTGCCAGCAGCCAAAGAAGGGGGCGCGCAACTGAAGCTTTCTTT.

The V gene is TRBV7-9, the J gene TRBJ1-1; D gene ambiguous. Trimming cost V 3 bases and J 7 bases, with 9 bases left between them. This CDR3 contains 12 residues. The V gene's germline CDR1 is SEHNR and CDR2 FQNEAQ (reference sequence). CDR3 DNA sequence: TGTGCCAGCAGCTTGTCAGTCGATGAAGCTTTCTTT. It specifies CASSLSVDEAFF. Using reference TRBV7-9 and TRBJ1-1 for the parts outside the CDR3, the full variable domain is DTGVSQNPRHKITKRGQNVTFRCDPISEHNRLYWYRQTLGQGPEFLTYFQNEAQLEKSRLLSDRFSAERPKGSFSTLEIQRTEQGDSAMYLCASSLSVDEAFFGQGTRLTVV.

The DNA of the CDR3 is TGCGCCAGCAGCCAAGCGTTCCCTGATATTAACTATGGCTACACCTTC. The encoded protein is CASSQAFPDINYGYTF. V usage is TRBV4-1 and J usage is TRBJ1-2, with D hard to call. The V end was cut by 1 base, the J end by 1 base, with 13 bases between. CDR1 is MGHRA and CDR2 is YSYEKL in the germline V gene. This CDR3 is 16 amino acids long.

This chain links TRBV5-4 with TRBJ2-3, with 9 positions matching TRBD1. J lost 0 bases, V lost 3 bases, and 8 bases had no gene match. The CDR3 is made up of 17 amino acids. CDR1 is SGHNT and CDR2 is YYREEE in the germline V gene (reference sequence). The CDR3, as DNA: TGTGCCAGCAGCTACCAAACCGGGACAGGGAGCACAGATACGCAGTATTTT. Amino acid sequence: CASSYQTGTGSTDTQYF.

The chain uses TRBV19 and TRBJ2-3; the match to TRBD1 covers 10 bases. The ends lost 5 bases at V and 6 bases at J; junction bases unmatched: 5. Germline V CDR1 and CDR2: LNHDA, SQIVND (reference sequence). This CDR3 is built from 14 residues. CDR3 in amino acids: CASSSGTGVDTQYF. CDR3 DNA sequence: TGTGCCAGTAGTTCCGGGACAGGGGTCGATACGCAGTATTTT. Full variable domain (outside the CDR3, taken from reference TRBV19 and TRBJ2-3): DGGITQSPKYLFRKEGQNVTLSCEQNLNHDAMYWYRQDPGQGLRLIYYSQIVNDFQKGDIAEGYSVSREKKESFPLTVTSAQKNPTAFYLCASSSGTGVDTQYFGPGTRLTVL.